These 13 T cell receptor beta chains share one sample of origin, sequenced in a study of T cell responses to AZD1222 COVID-19 vaccine. The repertoire was sequenced with immunoSEQ multiplex PCR; TCRdb's copy has only in-frame clones and lacks some. The sample includes roughly 110,000 clones, approximately 90% of them seen just once. The sample in question was peripheral blood, obtained 28 days after the second AZD1222 dose. The receptors shown here come from an adult who received the AZD1222 COVID-19 vaccine.

This clone was seen just once. The CDR3 coding sequence is TGTGCCAGCAGCCTAGGGGCAGGGGGTACCGGGGAGCTGTTTTTT. This sequence encodes CASSLGAGGTGELFF. The chain recombines TRBV7-6 with TRBJ2-2, with 7 bases matching TRBD1. Germline V CDR1 and CDR2: SGHVS, FNYEAQ. The CDR3 has 15 amino acids. The V and J ends lost 5 bases and 5 bases, in that order; junction bases with no gene match: 8.

The chain joins TRBV3-1 (or the pseudogene TRBV3-2) to TRBJ1-1; TRBD1 matches 12 bases. CDR1 LGHDT and CDR2 YNNKEL come from the germline V gene (reference sequence). The CDR3 length is 14 residues. V trimming: 7 bases; J trimming: 10 bases; junction bases outside the gene matches: 10. In nucleotides, the CDR3 is TGTGCCAGCACACCCCCGGGACAGGGGGCACGAGCTTTCTTT. Its translation: CASTPPGQGARAFF.

This clone was seen a handful of times. At one end, the junction sequence differs from germline, possibly due to a read error. The V call is TRBV19, the J call TRBJ2-3; possibly TRBD1 for D (7 bases). CDR1 and CDR2 (germline): LNHDA, SQIVND (reference sequence). This CDR3 comprises 16 residues. CDR3: CASSTDSQGGKDMQYF. The CDR3 nucleotides are TGTGCCAGTAGTACGGACAGCCAGGGGGGTAAAGATATGCAGTATTTT.

The chain recombines TRBV5-6 with TRBJ2-7; 7 bases match TRBD1. Germline-derived CDR1 and CDR2 are SGHDT and YYEEEE. The CDR3 runs 14 residues. Trimming took 5 bases from V and 5 from J; bases not matched to a gene: 10. CDR3 DNA sequence: TGTGCCAGCAGGCGGAGACAGGGAACCCACGAGCAGTACTTC. Translated: CASRRRQGTHEQYF.

This chain connects TRBV6-6 to TRBJ1-2, with TRBD1 identical over 10 bases. V lost 6 bases, J lost 6 bases, and 13 bases stayed unmatched. Germline V CDR1 and CDR2: MNHNY, SVGAGI (reference sequence). This CDR3 comprises 16 residues. The CDR3 here is CASSPSRQGARDGYTF. In DNA form, the CDR3 reads TGTGCCAGCAGCCCAAGCCGACAGGGGGCGCGAGATGGCTACACCTTC.

The chain uses TRBV24-1 and TRBJ1-5; 7 nucleotides match TRBD1. Germline CDR1 reads KGHDR; CDR2 reads SFDVKD. V lost 2 bases to trimming and J lost 9 bases; unmatched junction nucleotides: 9. The CDR3 runs to 15 residues. The CDR3: CATSDSDRAEGPQHF. The CDR3 DNA reads as TGTGCCACCAGTGATTCCGACAGGGCCGAAGGGCCCCAGCATTTT.

The rearrangement links TRBV25-1 to TRBJ2-7; D gene uncertain. The CDR3 totals 11 residues. The V gene's germline CDR1 is MGHDK and CDR2 SYGVNS. Between the trimmed V and J ends, which lost 8 bases and 3 bases, there was a span of 8 bases. CDR3 in DNA: TGTGCCAGCGGGTCGGGCTACGAGCAGTACTTC. Translating it yields CASGSGYEQYF.

The rearrangement links TRBV5-1 to TRBJ2-7; the D gene could be TRBD1 or TRBD2 (6 bases each). V dropped 4 bases and J dropped 5 bases, with 22 bases sitting between them. The CDR3 covers 16 residues. Germline V CDR1 and CDR2: SGHRS, YFSETQ. This CDR3 reads CASSPVWGAGKDEQYF. CDR3 nucleotide sequence: TGCGCCAGCAGCCCGGTATGGGGGGCAGGCAAAGACGAGCAGTACTTC.

The chain combines TRBV13 with TRBJ1-1; TRBD1 aligns across 7 bases. The CDR3 extends over 18 amino acids. CDR1 and CDR2 (germline): PRHDT, FYEKMQ (reference sequence). The V segment lost 3 bases and the J segment 1 base; nucleotides outside the gene matches: 14. The CDR3 region has the DNA TGTGCCAGCAGCTTTGGCCGGGACAGACCTATCACGAACACTGAAGCTTTCTTT. It is translated as CASSFGRDRPITNTEAFF.

The chain has TRBV14 and TRBJ1-2; no clear D gene. CDR3 length: 13 residues. CDR1 is SGHDN and CDR2 is FVKESK in the germline V gene. V shed 3 bases and J shed 7 bases, with 12 bases lying between them. CDR3: CASSQTGLGGYTF. The CDR3, as DNA: TGTGCCAGCAGCCAGACGGGATTGGGTGGCTACACCTTC.

The chain carries TRBV11-2 and TRBJ2-3; D is uncertain. V was shortened by 1 base and J by 2 bases, with 10 bases between the two germline ends. The CDR3 totals 15 residues. Germline V gene sequence: CDR1 SGHAT, CDR2 FQNNGV. The CDR3 DNA follows: TGTGCCAGCAGCTTAGCGTCTTATAACACAGATACGCAGTATTTT. Translation gives CASSLASYNTDTQYF.

The J gene is TRBJ1-2, the V gene TRBV9; TRBD1 matches at 10 bases. V shed 4 bases, J shed 7 bases, and the junction held 4 bases outside the gene matches. Germline loops: CDR1 SGDLS, CDR2 YYNGEE. The CDR3 runs 13 residues. The CDR3 loop reads CASSPDRGIGYTF. The CDR3 coding sequence is TGTGCCAGCAGCCCGGACAGGGGGATTGGCTACACCTTC.

The J gene is TRBJ2-3, the V gene TRBV6-6; the D gene is possibly TRBD2 (6 bases). The V end lost 4 bases, the J end lost 3 bases, and 17 bases lay between the germline ends. The germline gives CDR1 MNHNY, CDR2 SVGAGI (reference sequence). This CDR3 has 16 residues. The CDR3 nucleotides read TGTGCCAGCAGTTTGGCTGGGGGACTCCTTACAGATACGCAGTATTTT. It is translated as CASSLAGGLLTDTQYF.